This entry lists 18 T cell receptor beta chains sequenced from one sample in a study of shared T cell receptors in the human thymus. TCRdb's table, derived via immunoSEQ multiplex PCR, lists solely in-frame clones and lacks some. This repertoire shows 540,000 or so clones, about four fifths found once; its top ten account for around 0.013%. This sample also appeared in a second study, on human thymus T cells.

Sequences were obtained from thymocytes. Source of these receptors: a boy under two years old with a congenital heart defect.

This clone appeared once. V gene TRBV6-4 combines with J gene TRBJ2-1; 10 positions match TRBD1. The CDR3 is 13 amino acids. The J segment lost 8 bases and the V segment lost 2 bases, leaving 0 bases of the junction unmatched. Per germline, CDR1 MRHNA and CDR2 SNTAGT. CDR3 sequence reads: CASSDGTGDEQFF. The CDR3 nucleotides are TGTGCCAGCAGTGACGGGACAGGGGATGAGCAGTTCTTC.

This clone occurred once. The V and J genes are TRBV4-3 and TRBJ2-1, with 7 bases matching TRBD2. V shed 4 bases and J 4 bases; nucleotides not matched to a gene: 10. The CDR3 totals 16 residues. Germline CDR1 and CDR2: LGHNA and YSLEER. The CDR3 here is CASSRVPGLRYNEQFF. CDR3 in DNA: TGCGCCAGCAGCCGTGTACCGGGACTACGTTACAATGAGCAGTTCTTC.

V is TRBV5-6 and J is TRBJ2-3; 7 bases map to TRBD1. CDR1 SGHDT and CDR2 YYEEEE come from the germline V gene. This CDR3 has 16 residues. V was clipped by 4 bases and J by 8 bases; unmatched bases: 16. The chain's CDR3 is CASSHTGAAWVGTQYF. CDR3 nucleotides: TGTGCCAGCAGCCACACAGGGGCCGCTTGGGTGGGTACGCAGTATTTT.

The chain has TRBV4-1 and TRBJ1-3; a possible D gene is TRBD1 (6 bases). V was trimmed by 0 bases and J by 4 bases, leaving 13 bases between them. The CDR3 covers 16 residues. Germline V gene sequence: CDR1 MGHRA, CDR2 YSYEKL. CDR3 sequence reads: CASSQDDRRGGNTIYF. CDR3 DNA sequence: TGCGCCAGCAGCCAAGATGACAGGCGAGGGGGAAACACCATATATTTT.

The J gene is TRBJ1-1, the V gene TRBV14; D is unclear. Germline V gene data show CDR1 as SGHDN and CDR2 as FVKESK. CDR3 length: 13 amino acids. Trimming removed 3 bases from V and 3 bases from J, with 8 bases in between. The CDR3 DNA follows: TGTGCCAGCAGCCACCGGGAAGACACTGAAGCTTTCTTT. Translation: CASSHREDTEAFF.

This clone was seen just once. The chain joins TRBV28 to TRBJ1-2; weak D call: TRBD1 (6 bases). Germline CDR1 is MDHEN and CDR2 is SYDVKM. Trimming took off 6 bases at V and 1 base at J, with 12 bases between the two ends. The CDR3 contains 14 residues. CDR3 in DNA: TGTGCCAGCAGGCACAGGGTCGGTAACTATGGCTACACCTTC. Translating it yields CASRHRVGNYGYTF.

A few counts support this clone. V and J are TRBV4-1 and TRBJ1-5, with 8 bases identical to TRBD1. V lost 1 base to trimming and J lost 11 bases; unmatched junction nucleotides: 16. The CDR3 length is 17 residues. Per the germline V gene, CDR1 is MGHRA and CDR2 is YSYEKL. Here the CDR3 DNA reads TGCGCCAGCAGCCAAGTGGGGATTGGACAGGGACTCTCAGCCCAGCATTTT. Amino acids: CASSQVGIGQGLSAQHF.

The chain couples TRBV7-2 to TRBJ2-3; 10 positions agree with TRBD2. The CDR3 spans 16 residues. Trimming at V came to 4 bases and at J to 4 bases, leaving 8 bases not matched to a gene. Germline CDR1 reads SGHTA; CDR2 reads FQGNSA. CDR3 in amino acids: CASSSASGSAADTQYF. The CDR3 coding sequence is TGTGCCAGCAGCTCTGCTAGCGGGAGCGCCGCAGATACGCAGTATTTT.

The chain links TRBV28 to TRBJ2-1; a possible D gene is TRBD1 (5 bases). This CDR3 is built from 15 residues. The germline V gene encodes CDR1 MDHEN and CDR2 SYDVKM. The V end was cut by 5 bases, the J end by 5 bases, with 16 bases between. CDR3 residues: CASSRKLMGHNEQFF. CDR3 DNA: TGTGCCAGCAGTCGAAAACTGATGGGGCACAATGAGCAGTTCTTC.

The chain combines TRBV28 with TRBJ1-5; tentatively, D is TRBD1 (6 bases). Trimming left V 6 bases short and J 5 bases short, with 17 bases between. Germline values: CDR1 MDHEN, CDR2 SYDVKM. The CDR3 sequence is 15 residues long. This CDR3 reads CASSPGRGTYQPQHF. The CDR3 DNA sequence: TGTGCCAGCAGCCCGGGAAGGGGGACCTATCAGCCCCAGCATTTT.

This sequence joins TRBV28 and TRBJ2-7, with D unclear. With 3 bases removed from V and 2 bases from J, the gap between germline ends came to 20 bases. The CDR3 totals 17 residues. CDR1 MDHEN and CDR2 SYDVKM come from the germline V gene. The CDR3 loop reads CASSFGPFTGTTYEQYF. CDR3 DNA sequence: TGTGCCAGCAGTTTCGGTCCCTTTACGGGTACGACCTACGAGCAGTACTTC.

J is TRBJ2-1 and V is TRBV19, with 12 bases identical to TRBD2. The junction had 10 bases not matched to a gene; V was cut back by 6 bases and J by 7 bases. Germline V lookup: CDR1 LNHDA, CDR2 SQIVND (reference sequence). This CDR3 comprises 16 residues. CDR3 bases: TGTGCCAGTAGCTCTAGCGGGAGGGGTACGGATAATGAGCAGTTCTTC. It codes for CASSSSGRGTDNEQFF.

This clone was counted between two and nine times. J is TRBJ2-1 and V is TRBV2; TRBD2 is a possible D gene (6 bases). The CDR3 totals 16 residues. Per the germline V gene, CDR1 is SNHLY and CDR2 is FYNNEI. Trimming cost V 2 bases and J 9 bases, with 20 bases left between them. The CDR3 region has the DNA TGTGCCAGCAGTGAAACCGGGCGGGATAGGACCGGTGAGCAGTTCTTC. Its protein is CASSETGRDRTGEQFF.

This chain links TRBV6-1 with TRBJ1-5, with 9 bases aligning to TRBD1. Germline trimming cut 3 bases from V and 0 bases from J; bases unmatched to any gene: 6. The length of the CDR3 is 17 residues. From germline, CDR1 is MNHNS and CDR2 SASEGT. CDR3 in DNA: TGTGCCAGCAGTGACCGGACAGGGGAGTATAGCAATCAGCCCCAGCATTTT. Protein product: CASSDRTGEYSNQPQHF.

This clone was seen just once. The rearrangement uses TRBV5-1 and TRBJ2-3; the match to TRBD2 covers 10 bases. CDR3 length equals 18 residues. V trimming: 3 bases; J trimming: 1 base; junction bases outside the gene matches: 11. CDR1 is SGHRS and CDR2 is YFSETQ in the germline V gene. The CDR3 reads CASSSRASGSRGTDTQYF. As DNA, the CDR3 is TGCGCCAGCAGCTCCCGTGCTAGCGGGAGTCGGGGCACAGATACGCAGTATTTT.

The V and J genes are TRBV10-2 and TRBJ2-7, with D possibly being TRBD2 (5 bases). Per the germline V gene, CDR1 is WSHSY and CDR2 is SAAADI. The CDR3 is 15 residues long. V was pared by 3 bases and J by 6 bases, with 18 bases between. CDR3 bases: TGCGCCAGCAGTGAAAGAGCGGTGAGGGCCTCCGAGCAGTACTTC. It specifies CASSERAVRASEQYF.

CDR3 loop: CASSKRELVDIQYF. CDR3 in DNA: TGTGCCAGCAGCAAGCGGGAGTTAGTGGACATTCAGTACTTC. The chain has TRBV13 and TRBJ2-4; 8 positions agree with TRBD2. The CDR3 spans 14 residues. Unmatched junction bases numbered 8, after V lost 5 bases and J lost 8 bases. CDR1 is PRHDT and CDR2 is FYEKMQ in the germline V gene (reference sequence). The variable domain in full, completed from reference TRBV13 and TRBJ2-4, reads AAGVIQSPRHLIKEKRETATLKCYPIPRHDTVYWYQQGPGQDPQFLISFYEKMQSDKGSIPDRFSAQQFSDYHSELNMSSLELGDSALYFCASSKRELVDIQYFGAGTRLSVL.

This clone was found once. V gene TRBV5-6 combines with J gene TRBJ1-1; a possible D gene is TRBD1 (6 bases). The CDR3 length is 14 residues. V lost 0 bases and J 0 bases, leaving 6 bases between the germline ends. Germline CDR1 reads SGHDT; CDR2 reads YYEEEE. The CDR3 here is CASSLGQVNTEAFF. In DNA form, the CDR3 reads TGTGCCAGCAGCTTGGGACAGGTGAACACTGAAGCTTTCTTT.